This entry lists 26 T cell receptor beta chains sequenced from one sample in a study of blood T cell repertoires in COVID-19. The repertoire was sequenced with immunoSEQ multiplex PCR; TCRdb's copy has only in-frame clones and lacks some. The table lists about 130,000 clones, 75% to 90% of them singletons. Sequenced sample: peripheral blood. These receptors originate from a man in his sixties with active or convalescent COVID-19.

DNA of the CDR3: TGTGCCAGCAGCCACCCCCTTAGCGGGGGGTATACGCAGTATTTT. Its translation: CASSHPLSGGYTQYF. The chain joins TRBV3-1 (or the pseudogene TRBV3-2) to TRBJ2-3; 10 nucleotides line up with TRBD2. CDR1 and CDR2 (germline): LGHDT, YNNKEL (reference sequence). The V and J ends lost 3 bases and 7 bases, in that order; junction bases with no gene match: 7. CDR3 length: 15 amino acids.

This chain joins TRBV7-2 and TRBJ2-7, with D perhaps TRBD1 (5 bases). The length of the CDR3 is 13 residues. The ends were cut back, 7 bases at V and 7 bases at J, with 17 bases in the middle. Germline V gene lookup returns CDR1 SGHTA and CDR2 FQGNSA. The CDR3 coding sequence is TGTGCCAGCATCTACAAAGGGGCTTGGGAGCAGTACTTC. As protein: CASIYKGAWEQYF.

The chain links TRBV18 to TRBJ1-6; 8 nucleotides match TRBD1. The J segment lost 7 bases and the V segment lost 5 bases, leaving 7 bases of the junction unmatched. Germline-derived CDR1 and CDR2 are KGHSH and LQKENI. The CDR3 loop spans 15 amino acids. In DNA form, the CDR3 reads TGTGCCAGCTCATTCGACAGGGGAAACAATTCACCCCTCCACTTT. It encodes CASSFDRGNNSPLHF.

The V and J genes are TRBV27 and TRBJ2-3; no reliable D call. The V gene lost 5 bases and the J gene lost 0 bases, with 12 bases spanning the gap. The germline V gene has CDR1 MNHEY and CDR2 SMNVEV (reference sequence). This CDR3 has 15 amino acids. The CDR3 DNA reads TGTGCCAGCAGTCCTCCTCCCGGGAGCACAGATACGCAGTATTTT. Amino acid sequence: CASSPPPGSTDTQYF.

This chain links TRBV27 with TRBJ1-1; D may be TRBD1 (6 bases). The CDR3 is 13 residues long. Per the germline V gene, CDR1 is MNHEY and CDR2 is SMNVEV (reference sequence). Between the trimmed V and J ends, which lost 5 bases and 5 bases, there was a span of 12 bases. The CDR3 region is CASSQGRGTEAFF. In DNA, the CDR3 is TGTGCCAGCAGTCAGGGGAGGGGGACTGAAGCTTTCTTT.

The chain recombines TRBV29-1 with TRBJ2-7; possible D gene TRBD2, 6 bases. Germline assignment: CDR1 SQVTM and CDR2 ANQGSEA. The V end lost 4 bases, the J end lost 6 bases, and 13 bases lay between the germline ends. This CDR3 contains 12 residues. The CDR3 bases are TGCAGCGTTGGATGGGGGGACGGCGAGCAGTACTTC. Its protein product is CSVGWGDGEQYF.

The chain uses TRBV28 and TRBJ1-3; D unresolved. The CDR3 loop spans 16 amino acids. Germline CDR1 reads MDHEN; CDR2 reads SYDVKM. Trimming shortened V by 0 bases and J by 0 bases, and 9 bases separated the two germline ends. DNA for the CDR3: TGTGCCAGCAGTTTATGGGCACAGCACTCTGGAAACACCATATATTTT. The encoded protein is CASSLWAQHSGNTIYF.

This sequence joins TRBV14 and TRBJ1-1; D call uncertain. The V gene lost 0 bases and the J gene lost 0 bases, with 2 bases spanning the gap. The CDR3 runs 13 residues. From germline, CDR1 is SGHDN and CDR2 FVKESK. The CDR3 nucleotides are TGTGCCAGCAGCCAAGACTTGAACACTGAAGCTTTCTTT. Translation gives CASSQDLNTEAFF.

The rearrangement joins TRBV20-1 to TRBJ1-1; weak D call: TRBD1 (6 bases). CDR1 and CDR2 from the germline V gene are DFQATT and SNEGSKA (reference sequence). This CDR3 contains 11 residues. Trimming pared 6 bases from V and 4 bases from J, leaving 9 bases between. The CDR3 loop is CSAPRGTEAFF. The DNA for the CDR3 is TGCAGTGCCCCCAGGGGCACTGAAGCTTTCTTT.

The genes are TRBV7-8 and TRBJ2-7; the match to TRBD1 covers 10 bases. The J call may be in error: the DNA end matches TRBJ2-5 better. In germline, CDR1 is SGHVS, CDR2 FQNEAQ. The CDR3 consists of 15 residues. The CDR3 nucleotides are TGTGCCAGCAGCGCGGACAGGGGGACGCAAGAGACCCAGTACTTC. Translation gives CASSADRGTQETQYF.

J is TRBJ1-5 and V is TRBV30; D not resolved. The CDR3 covers 14 residues. V was shortened by 0 bases and J by 6 bases, with 12 bases between the two germline ends. CDR1 and CDR2 from the germline V gene are GTSNPN and SVGIG (reference sequence). The CDR3 spells CAWSVRGFGQPQHF. DNA for the CDR3: TGTGCCTGGAGTGTACGAGGGTTTGGTCAGCCCCAGCATTTT.

This chain uses TRBV5-4 with TRBJ2-3; 8 nucleotides line up with TRBD2. Germline values: CDR1 SGHNT, CDR2 YYREEE (reference sequence). V was pared by 4 bases and J by 2 bases, with 6 bases of the junction left unmatched. The CDR3 runs 15 residues. The CDR3 here is CASSTPAGATDTQYF. The CDR3, as DNA: TGTGCCAGCAGCACCCCAGCGGGAGCCACAGATACGCAGTATTTT.

The chain combines TRBV30 with TRBJ2-3, with a possible D match to TRBD2 (7 bases). The CDR3 has 14 residues. Germline V lookup: CDR1 GTSNPN, CDR2 SVGIG (reference sequence). V was cut by 5 bases and J by 4 bases, with 16 bases left in between. The CDR3 sequence: CAWGRGGGPDTQYF. CDR3 coding DNA: TGTGCCTGGGGGCGAGGGGGAGGGCCAGATACGCAGTATTTT. The full variable domain, completed using reference TRBV30 and TRBJ2-3, is SQTIHQWPATLVQPVGSPLSLECTVEGTSNPNLYWYRQAAGRGLQLLFYSVGIGQISSEVPQNLSASRPQDRQFILSSKKLLLSDSGFYLCAWGRGGGPDTQYFGPGTRLTVL.

The sample holds one count of this clone. The chain employs TRBV21-1 and TRBJ2-7; the table's D gene call, TRBD2, was not cross checked with the DNA. TRBV21-1 is classified as a pseudogene. CDR3 length: 17 amino acids. The CDR3 nucleotides are TGTGCCAGCAGCAAATGGGGGGCTAGCGGGAGATCCTATGAGCAGTACTTC. Its protein is CASSKWGASGRSYEQYF.

V gene TRBV28 combines with J gene TRBJ2-7; TRBD2 aligns across 10 bases. The J segment lost 4 bases and the V segment lost 6 bases, leaving 6 bases of the junction unmatched. The germline V gene has CDR1 MDHEN and CDR2 SYDVKM. This CDR3 has 14 amino acids. In nucleotides, the CDR3 is TGTGCCAGCAGGCGGCTAGCGGGAGTATACGAGCAGTACTTC. It encodes CASRRLAGVYEQYF.

The DNA for the CDR3 is TGTGCCAGCAGTAGATCCCGCGTGGACACCGGGGAGCTGTTTTTT. Its protein product is CASSRSRVDTGELFF. The chain couples TRBV2 to TRBJ2-2; D not resolved. Trimming shortened V by 5 bases and J by 3 bases, and 13 bases separated the two germline ends. The CDR3 consists of 15 residues. Germline V lookup: CDR1 SNHLY, CDR2 FYNNEI.

The rearrangement uses TRBV10-3 and TRBJ1-1, with a tentative D call TRBD1 (5 bases). Germline V gene lookup returns CDR1 ENHRY and CDR2 SYGVKD. Trimming took 6 bases from V and 4 from J, leaving 21 bases between them. The CDR3 covers 16 residues. CDR3 in DNA: TGTGCCATCAGGAGAAGGGCGATTGACAGCTCCACTGAAGCTTTCTTT. The encoded protein is CAIRRRAIDSSTEAFF.

This clone has more than one count but fewer than ten. V usage is TRBV7-9 and J usage is TRBJ1-6; D not certain. Germline V lookup: CDR1 SEHNR, CDR2 FQNEAQ (reference sequence). Trimming cost V 5 bases and J 7 bases, with 18 bases left between them. The CDR3 sequence is 16 residues long. Here the CDR3 reads CASSPAEGTGNSPLHF. In DNA form, the CDR3 reads TGTGCCAGCAGCCCCGCAGAGGGTACGGGGAATTCACCCCTCCACTTT.

The rearrangement links TRBV15 to TRBJ2-1, with 10 nucleotides matching TRBD2. After removal of 6 bases from V and 3 bases from J, the junction contained 8 bases not matched to a gene. Per germline, CDR1 LNHNV and CDR2 YYDKDF (reference sequence). The CDR3 covers 16 residues. The CDR3 protein is CATSWGTSAYYNEQFF. The CDR3 bases are TGTGCCACCAGTTGGGGGACTAGCGCATACTACAATGAGCAGTTCTTC.

The chain couples TRBV3-1 (or the pseudogene TRBV3-2) to TRBJ1-2, with D perhaps matching TRBD1 (6 bases). The CDR3 runs 14 residues. Germline V gene sequence: CDR1 LGHDT, CDR2 YNNKEL (reference sequence). The V end lost 3 bases, the J end lost 8 bases, and 16 bases lay between the germline ends. The CDR3 DNA follows: TGTGCCAGCAGCCATCACAGGGTCGTGGGGGGCTACACCTTC. Protein sequence: CASSHHRVVGGYTF.

The CDR3: CASSYTDRGWDTEAFF. In nucleotides, the CDR3 is TGTGCCAGCAGTTACACAGACAGGGGGTGGGACACTGAAGCTTTCTTT. This chain joins TRBV6-2 or TRBV6-3 and TRBJ1-1; 9 bases map to TRBD1. V lost 2 bases, J lost 3 bases, and 7 bases stayed unmatched. The CDR3 extends over 16 amino acids. The germline gives CDR1 MNHEY, CDR2 SVGEGT.

The rearrangement uses TRBV7-2 and TRBJ2-1; possibly TRBD1 for D (5 bases). V was clipped by 1 base and J by 9 bases, with 13 bases between them. This CDR3 has 14 amino acids. Germline V gene data show CDR1 as SGHTA and CDR2 as FQGNSA. Written as DNA, the CDR3 is TGTGCCAGCAGCTTAGGCCAGGGATTTGTTGAGCAGTTCTTC. It specifies CASSLGQGFVEQFF.

This clone has just a few counts. V usage is TRBV10-1 and J usage is TRBJ2-6, with D maybe TRBD1 (6 bases). Per the germline V gene, CDR1 is WNHNN and CDR2 is SYGVQD (reference sequence). The CDR3 sequence is 13 residues long. The V gene lost 8 bases and the J gene lost 3 bases, with 8 bases spanning the gap. As DNA, the CDR3 is TGCGCCAGCTACAGGGTTGGGGCCAACGTCCTGACTTTC. Its translation: CASYRVGANVLTF.

The V call is TRBV7-2, the J call TRBJ1-2, with 7 nucleotides matching TRBD1. CDR1 is SGHTA, CDR2 FQGNSA, per germline. This CDR3 has 16 residues. The trim removed 7 bases at V and 1 base at J, leaving 12 bases unmatched. CDR3 sequence: CASTTGNLVSNYGYTF. The CDR3 nucleotides read TGTGCCAGCACGACAGGGAATTTAGTGAGTAACTATGGCTACACCTTC.

This chain joins TRBV7-8 and TRBJ2-5; 12 bases are shared with TRBD2. This CDR3 region has 14 residues. CDR1 is SGHVS, CDR2 FQNEAQ, per germline. The V segment lost 6 bases and the J segment 5 bases; nucleotides outside the gene matches: 4. The CDR3 coding sequence is TGTGCCAGCAGTCAAACTAGCGGGGGGGAGACCCAGTACTTC. It specifies CASSQTSGGETQYF. The full variable domain, with the rest looked up from reference TRBV7-8 and TRBJ2-5, is GAGVSQSPRYKVAKRGQDVALRCDPISGHVSLFWYQQALGQGPEFLTYFQNEAQLDKSGLPSDRFFAERPEGSVSTLKIQRTQQEDSAVYLCASSQTSGGETQYFGPGTRLLVL.

The J gene is TRBJ2-3, the V gene TRBV18; TRBD2 matches at 8 bases. Germline lookup yields CDR1 KGHSH and CDR2 LQKENI. The junction had 5 bases not matched to a gene; V was cut back by 3 bases and J by 6 bases. This CDR3 is built from 14 residues. The CDR3 spells CASSPSGKSDTQYF. The CDR3 DNA sequence: TGTGCCAGCTCACCTAGCGGGAAGAGTGATACGCAGTATTTT.